The 5 T cell receptor beta chains listed next were all sequenced from one sample in a study of beta chain features in type 1 diabetes. TCRB transcripts that were expressed got sequenced, as all of the isolated RNA had been reverse transcribed. Data came from immunoSEQ multiplex PCR; TCRdb stores just in-frame clones and leaves some out. The sample gives over 350,000 clones, approximately 16% of which show up once; approximately 0.019% is in the top ten. The sample was naive CD4+ T cells from blood. The receptors originated from a woman aged 18-29 years in good health.

This chain uses TRBV5-1 with TRBJ2-2; TRBD2 might be the D (6 bases). Germline V gene sequence: CDR1 SGHRS, CDR2 YFSETQ. The CDR3 is 14 residues long. Trimming took off 3 bases at V and 8 bases at J, with 14 bases between the two ends. CDR3 protein: CASSSSGHAGELFF. CDR3 nucleotide sequence: TGCGCCAGCAGCTCGAGCGGGCATGCGGGGGAGCTGTTTTTT. Looking up the rest from reference TRBV5-1 and TRBJ2-2 gives the full variable domain: KAGVTQTPRYLIKTRGQQVTLSCSPISGHRSVSWYQQTPGQGLQFLFEYFSETQRNKGNFPGRFSGRQFSNSRSEMNVSTLELGDSALYLCASSSSGHAGELFFGEGSRLTVL.

The sample holds a few counts of this clone. This chain joins TRBV11-2 and TRBJ1-1; 9 positions agree with TRBD1. Trimming at V came to 5 bases and at J to 1 base, leaving 2 bases not matched to a gene. In germline, CDR1 is SGHAT, CDR2 FQNNGV. The CDR3 length is 14 residues. This chain's CDR3 is CASSLGQGNTEAFF. Written as DNA, the CDR3 is TGTGCCAGCAGCCTGGGACAGGGGAACACTGAAGCTTTCTTT.

This clone was picked up a small number of times. The chain employs TRBV18 and TRBJ2-7; the match to TRBD1 covers 8 bases. Losses at the gene ends were 3 bases for V and 12 bases for J; bases not matched to a gene: 16. This CDR3 has 15 residues. Per the germline V gene, CDR1 is KGHSH and CDR2 is LQKENI. CDR3 DNA sequence: TGTGCCAGCTCACCCGCGGATACAGGGGGACTTTACCCGTACTTC. Translated: CASSPADTGGLYPYF.

CDR3 nucleotide sequence: TGCGCCAGCAGCTTGGCCGCGGATACTGCCTATGGCTACACCTTC. Translating it yields CASSLAADTAYGYTF. The genes are TRBV5-1 and TRBJ1-2; D ambiguous. Trimming removed 0 bases at V and 4 bases at J, with 13 bases between. The CDR3 is made up of 15 amino acids. Looked up from germline, CDR1 is SGHRS and CDR2 is YFSETQ.

This clone appeared once. The rearrangement joins TRBV28 to TRBJ1-2; possible D gene TRBD1, 6 bases. CDR1 and CDR2 (germline): MDHEN, SYDVKM. The length of the CDR3 is 13 residues. Trimming pared 3 bases from V and 8 bases from J, leaving 13 bases between. This chain's CDR3 is CASSFGGAIGYTF. CDR3 nucleotide sequence: TGTGCCAGCAGTTTTGGGGGCGCGATCGGCTACACCTTC.